This T cell receptor beta chain was identified in a study of cytomegalovirus exposure and HLA in healthy donors. Amplification used 60 Vbeta primers and 13 Jbeta primers. Clones were sequenced by immunoSEQ multiplex PCR, and TCRdb holds only the in-frame ones, with some missing. The sample records 110,000 to 150,000 clones, approximately 71% being singletons. The V end lost 6 bases, the J end lost 0 bases, and 18 bases lay between the germline ends. The CDR3 contains 16 residues. Germline CDR1 and CDR2: MNHNY and SVGAGI (reference sequence). The sample consisted of PBMCs. The chain carries TRBV6-6 and TRBJ2-7; TRBD1 might be the D (5 bases). This clonotype was obtained from a woman between 45 and 60 years old in good health and CMV-seronegative. CDR3 nucleotide sequence: TGTGCCAGCAGACCTAACCGCCCGGACAACTCCTACGAGCAGTACTTC. Translation: CASRPNRPDNSYEQYF.